Sequencing of this T cell receptor beta chain was carried out in a study of CD8+ T cells in alopecia areata. The researchers isolated CD4+ and CD8+ T cells from PBMCs by sorting. Findings of the study overall: Besides other cells, scalp samples also yield sequences of resident alphabeta T cells from normal skin. Patients shared TCRs less clearly than mice did, possibly for HLA-related reasons.

A remark on this clone: What it binds is not known.

RNA extraction and reverse transcription yielded cDNA as sequencing template. Clones were sequenced by immunoSEQ multiplex PCR, and TCRdb holds only the in-frame ones, with some missing. Here the sample spans 110,000 to 150,000 clones, less than 75% being singletons. This clonotype was sampled from a human donor in good health. Specimen: CD8+ T cells sorted from blood.

CDR3 amino acids: CASSSREESNQPQHF. The CDR3 nucleotides are TGTGCCAGCAGCTCCCGAGAAGAGAGCAATCAGCCCCAGCATTTT. The V and J genes are TRBV13 and TRBJ1-5, with no clear D. This CDR3 comprises 15 residues. In germline, CDR1 is PRHDT, CDR2 FYEKMQ (reference sequence). Trimming shortened V by 4 bases and J by 1 base, and 11 bases separated the two germline ends.